A selection of T cell receptor beta chains follows, all from one sample in a study of shared clonotypes between healthy human individuals. The method was immunoSEQ multiplex PCR; TCRdb's version includes in-frame clones alone and lacks a portion of them. In the table there are approximately 350,000 clones, approximately 79% of which are singletons. The sequenced material came from memory CD4+ T cells sorted from blood. The receptor set was obtained from a man aged 25 to 45 in good health. The CDR3 runs from the conserved cysteine through the conserved F or W.

J | V | CDR3
TRBJ1-5 | TRBV29-1 | CSARDGGNQPQHF
TRBJ2-6 | TRBV2 | CASSPKSGLALSGANVLTF
TRBJ1-1 | TRBV5-1 | CASSRITGVNTEAFF
TRBJ2-5 | TRBV5-1 | CASSLAFGRETQYF
TRBJ2-2 | TRBV27 | CASSPQTGRVDTGELFF
TRBJ1-6 | TRBV5-1 | CASSLTGTGNSPLHF
TRBJ2-1 | TRBV14 | CASSQELASLGNEQFF
TRBJ1-5 | TRBV28 | CASSLSPSNQPQHF
TRBJ1-5 | TRBV2 | CASSETRTGADQPQHF
TRBJ2-7 | TRBV7-2 | CASSLGRLREQYF
TRBJ2-1 | TRBV5-4 | CASSLVVSLGGISYNEQFF
TRBJ2-1 | TRBV11-2 | CASSAGLAGNSYNEQFF
TRBJ1-2 | TRBV10-1 | CASSVIEGNYGYTF
TRBJ2-5 | TRBV5-1 | CASSLRSGVQETQYF
TRBJ2-5 | TRBV29-1 | CSVEGGPGGAQETQYF
TRBJ2-7 | TRBV18 | CASSPIGRAHEQYF
TRBJ2-7 | TRBV5-8 | CASSLELQSYEQYF
TRBJ2-7 | TRBV4-1 | CASSRDPRYEQYF
TRBJ2-5 | TRBV5-4 | CASSRTSGGSETQYF
TRBJ1-1 | TRBV5-1 | CASSSGLGLRESEAFF
TRBJ2-5 | TRBV27 | CASSPNLRQETQYF
TRBJ2-1 | TRBV5-1 | CASSAGDSLYNEQFF
TRBJ1-4 | TRBV11-2 | CASSRQGGVEKLFF
TRBJ2-3 | TRBV2 | CARGTSGRGTDTQYF
TRBJ1-5 | TRBV6-6 | CASSYEGNQPQHF
TRBJ1-5 | TRBV15 | CATSRDTGGHQPQHF
TRBJ2-3 | TRBV11-3 | CASSFGQGGTQYF
TRBJ2-2 | TRBV6-1 | CAISDLGGRNTGELFF
TRBJ2-3 | TRBV7-2 | CASSLQGAADTQYF
TRBJ2-7 | TRBV6-6 | CASSQQGGGNTYEQYF
TRBJ2-1 | TRBV7-9 | CASSPIEAVTYNEQFF
TRBJ2-3 | TRBV6-6 | CASESAGSTDTQYF
TRBJ2-3 | TRBV2 | CASKETSGRTDTQYF
TRBJ2-1 | TRBV10-1 | CASPGASGSQGCSYNEQFF
TRBJ1-4 | TRBV6-1 | CASSVFRVNEKLFF
TRBJ1-1 | TRBV5-5 | CASSLALTEGKNTEAFF
TRBJ2-7 | TRBV5-4 | CASSLVGSGHYEQYF
TRBJ2-7 | TRBV6-5 | CATQREGRSEQYF
TRBJ2-3 | TRBV28 | CASSPRPRDTQYF
TRBJ2-1 | TRBV28 | CASSLPGTVDNEQFF
TRBJ2-1 | TRBV19 | CASKTGTRDNEQFF
TRBJ1-4 | TRBV14 | CASSQDLGQGDGEKLFF
TRBJ2-3 | TRBV29-1 | CSVRPGTDTQYF
TRBJ1-1 | TRBV28 | CASRTPGTIAEAFF
TRBJ2-7 | TRBV6-1 | CASSIRLPSYEQYF
TRBJ1-1 | TRBV5-1 | CASSLDSGIGNTEAFF
TRBJ2-3 | TRBV5-6 | CASSMQPGTPQYF
TRBJ2-1 | TRBV2 | CASREGFEQFF
TRBJ2-7 | TRBV23-1 | CASSRSWSREHNEQYF
TRBJ1-5 | TRBV5-5 | CASSPTGASGQPQHF
TRBJ2-1 | TRBV12-5 | CASGLVMGQGAGGKQFF
TRBJ2-2 | TRBV5-4 | CASSLGQGLRELFF
TRBJ2-7 | TRBV4-1 | CASSRGLGTYEQYF
TRBJ2-1 | TRBV5-1 | CASSGTGTALYNEQFF
TRBJ2-7 | TRBV19 | CASSMGLAGLYEQYF